This entry describes one T cell receptor (beta chain). Its antigen is unknown. Base qualities are missing; no much larger clone stands one base away. This entry comes from a study of blood T cell repertoires in COVID-19 (dated by TCRdb to the early 2020s). Turning to the overall study: The collaborator samples originated in the United States, Italy and Spain and spanned the acute and convalescent phases of COVID-19. The prospective study material was composed of cDNA or gDNA derived from T cells, B-cell-depleted T cells, or PBMCs. Subjects who had been exposed to COVID-19, were actively infected with it, or had recovered from it provided the deeply sampled blood TCRbeta repertoires that made up the dataset. The repertoires were made available in a free public database intended to serve as a resource for research on the immune response to SARS-CoV-2. Samples were obtained from the ongoing ImmuneRACE study (first 160 participants) and from 1,000 to 1,500 subjects provided by 6 global collaborators. Nearly every sample came with metadata listing a de-identified subject ID, COVID-19 status, age in years and sex. Where available, HLA class I and class II types were obtained from metadata supplied by the sample provider rather than from assay-based typing.

The paper's findings and limits, for the study overall: The amount of clinical and demographic metadata varied by source and participant and was provided uncurated.

The immunoSEQ Assay, a bias-controlled multiplex PCR, was used to amplify TCRbeta CDR3 regions from genomic DNA. The authors' pipeline ran thus. Within the assay, amplification of reference gene primers was used to estimate how many nucleated cells each sample contained. To quantify the absolute abundance of each unique TCRbeta CDR3 rearrangement, sequence reads were collapsed and filtered. For each sample, productive Simpson clonality was calculated by taking the square root of Simpson's diversity index across productive rearrangements. The table comes from immuneACCESS by way of TCRdb, which keeps in-frame sequences with V and J called. Part of the clones is missing from these tables; in studies checked, under half for an unresolved V gene and the rest for unknown reasons. V, J and clone size reflect that table, while D and trimming were determined from the DNA. The sample yields about 220,000 clones; roughly 85% were counted once. The ten largest clones capture roughly 2.8% of the sample.

CDR1 and CDR2, looked up from the germline V gene, are SGHAT and FQNNGV. Spanning cysteine to phenylalanine, the CDR3 consists of 16 amino acids. Only CDR3 DNA remains: 48 bases, in frame from the first base. The V end loses 5 bases and the J end loses 3 bases, and a stretch of 17 bases separates them. Samples from volunteer blood donors who had recovered from COVID-19 were contributed by a second Seattle source. Whole blood was collected in K2EDTA tubes by collaborating institutions according to the institutions' own protocols. For TCRbeta analysis, collaborators shipped samples as frozen whole blood, isolated PBMCs, or DNA extracted from either of those sample types.

Input material: peripheral blood. The chain is encoded by TRBV11-2 joined to TRBJ2-1; TRBD2 is a weak D gene call, 6 bases matching. The sequence was collected from a man aged 50-60 years who had recovered from COVID-19. At the DNA level, the sequence is TGTGCCAGCAGCCGAGGGGTAGCGGCATTCTACAATGAGCAGTTCTTC. Translation gives CASSRGVAAFYNEQFF.